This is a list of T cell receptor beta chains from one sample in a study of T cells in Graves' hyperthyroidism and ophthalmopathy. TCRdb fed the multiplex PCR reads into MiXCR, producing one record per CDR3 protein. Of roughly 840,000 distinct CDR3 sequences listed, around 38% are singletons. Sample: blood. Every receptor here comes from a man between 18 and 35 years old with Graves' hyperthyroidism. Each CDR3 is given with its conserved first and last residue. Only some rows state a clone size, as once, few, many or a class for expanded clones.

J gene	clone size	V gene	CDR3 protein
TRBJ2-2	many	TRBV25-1	CASRPAGNPTGELFF
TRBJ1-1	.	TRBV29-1	CSVDTGQGDTESFF
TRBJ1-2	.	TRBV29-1	CSVSDRERYGYTF
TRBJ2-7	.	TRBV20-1	CSALGQGNGQYF
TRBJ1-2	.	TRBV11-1	CASSVSPLGLGGYTF
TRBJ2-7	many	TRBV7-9	CASSLGRQRTYEQYF
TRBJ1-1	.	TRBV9	CASSAGIGDTEAFF
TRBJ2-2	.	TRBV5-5	CASNPVTGGNTGELFF
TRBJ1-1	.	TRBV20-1	CSARDGQGWTEAFF
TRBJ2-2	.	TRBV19	CASSITSFGELFF
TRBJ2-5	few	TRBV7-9	CASSPWTGGVETQYF
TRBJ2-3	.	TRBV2	CASKGGVSTDTQYF
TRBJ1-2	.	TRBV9	CASSPFTSWDRLYGYTF
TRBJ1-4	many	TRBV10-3	CAISSSGRGEKLFF
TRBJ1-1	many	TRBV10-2	CASNVIRSNTEAFF
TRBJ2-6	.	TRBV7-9	CASSPQGVVAGANVLTF
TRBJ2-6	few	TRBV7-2	CASSLIYGLAVNSGANVLTF
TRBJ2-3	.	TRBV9	CASSPGRMRDTQYF
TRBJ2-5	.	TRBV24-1	CATSDSDSETQYF
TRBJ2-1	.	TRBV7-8	CASSLVPGQGRHEQFF
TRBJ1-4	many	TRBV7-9	CASSPGQEKLFF
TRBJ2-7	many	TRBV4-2	CASSQEPDYEQYF
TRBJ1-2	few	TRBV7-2	CASSLAQDPGGGYTF
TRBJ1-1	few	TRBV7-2	CASSLVGGGLTEAFF
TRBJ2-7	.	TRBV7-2	CASSPERAAYEQYF
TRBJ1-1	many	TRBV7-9	CASSPTGTGVTEAFF
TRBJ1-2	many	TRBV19	CASRSTDLGYYGYTF
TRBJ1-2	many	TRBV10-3	CAISESKEYYGYTF
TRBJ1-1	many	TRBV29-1	CSVEPSGSRAEAFF
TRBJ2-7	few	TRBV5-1	CASSEDLSGTFYEQYF
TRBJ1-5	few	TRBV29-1	CSLGQAIKPQHF
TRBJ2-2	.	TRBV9	CASSPRQGGPGELFF
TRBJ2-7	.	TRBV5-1	CASSFQDRDLEQYF
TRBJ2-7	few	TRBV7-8	CASSLTSTGAHEQYF
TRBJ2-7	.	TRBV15	CASSFTGDAYEQYF
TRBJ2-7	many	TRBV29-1	CSIGLAGAYEQYF
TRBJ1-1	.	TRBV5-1	CASSGGGQASKAFF
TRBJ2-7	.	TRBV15	CATRSPGQGDHEQYF
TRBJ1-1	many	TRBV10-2	CASEWGQFAFF
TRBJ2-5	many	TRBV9	CASSGTVQETQYF
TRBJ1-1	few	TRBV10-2	CASSEALGGATEAFF
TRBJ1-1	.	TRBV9	CASSALMNTKAFF
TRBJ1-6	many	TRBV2	CASSGTGHNSPLHF